A selection of T cell receptor beta chains follows, all from one sample in a study of healthy donors' naive CD4 and CD8 T cells. TCRdb re-derived calls from the reads in MiXCR, one entry per CDR3 protein. This table has about 180,000 distinct CDR3 sequences, about four fifths appearing once. The material sequenced was naive CD4+ and CD8+ T cells sorted from blood, pooled from several donors. These TCRs come from a pool of human donors in good health; the sample pools cells from several healthy donors. Both conserved end residues are part of each CDR3. Fields, in order: CDR3 protein, CDR3 DNA, clone size, CDR3 length, V gene, D gene, J gene. The D gene is left open where the match is weak. Some rows mark clone size as missing; the rest say once, few, many or name a class of expanded clone.

cdr3_aa: CASRRQGATNEKLFF
cdr3_nt: TGTGCCAGCAGGCGACAGGGGGCAACTAATGAAAAACTGTTTTTT
clone_size: NA
cdr3_length: 15
v_call: TRBV7-8
d_call: TRBD1
j_call: TRBJ1-4

cdr3_aa: CASGGREYTGELFF
cdr3_nt: TGTGCCAGCGGGGGCAGGGAGTACACCGGGGAGCTGTTTTTT
clone_size: few
cdr3_length: 14
v_call: TRBV6-1
d_call: NA
j_call: TRBJ2-2

cdr3_aa: CASSQEIPGGSGSRGGIEQYF
cdr3_nt: TGCGCCAGCAGCCAAGAGATCCCAGGCGGTAGCGGGAGTCGGGGAGGGATTGAGCAGTACTTC
clone_size: NA
cdr3_length: 21
v_call: TRBV4-3
d_call: TRBD2
j_call: TRBJ2-7

cdr3_aa: CASSQGYGGARYNEQFF
cdr3_nt: TGTGCCAGCAGCCAGGGATACGGGGGGGCAAGGTACAATGAGCAGTTCTTC
clone_size: NA
cdr3_length: 17
v_call: TRBV13
d_call: TRBD2
j_call: TRBJ2-1

cdr3_aa: CASSALANYGYTF
cdr3_nt: TGTGCCAGCAGTGCTCTAGCTAACTATGGCTACACCTTC
clone_size: few
cdr3_length: 13
v_call: TRBV6-1
d_call: NA
j_call: TRBJ1-2

cdr3_aa: CSVVRDSRNTEAFF
cdr3_nt: TGCAGCGTTGTTCGGGACAGCCGAAACACTGAAGCTTTCTTT
clone_size: once
cdr3_length: 14
v_call: TRBV29-1
d_call: TRBD1
j_call: TRBJ1-1

cdr3_aa: CSGRSQGTSYEQYF
cdr3_nt: TGCAGCGGGCGAAGCCAGGGGACATCCTACGAGCAGTACTTC
clone_size: NA
cdr3_length: 14
v_call: TRBV29-1
d_call: NA
j_call: TRBJ2-7

cdr3_aa: CASSSSPVTEAFF
cdr3_nt: TGCGCCAGCAGCTCATCCCCAGTCACTGAAGCTTTCTTT
clone_size: NA
cdr3_length: 13
v_call: TRBV5-1
d_call: NA
j_call: TRBJ1-1

cdr3_aa: CASSLPRPGGGEQFF
cdr3_nt: TGTGCCAGCAGCTTACCCCGACCCGGCGGTGGCGAGCAGTTCTTC
clone_size: NA
cdr3_length: 15
v_call: TRBV5-6
d_call: NA
j_call: TRBJ2-1

cdr3_aa: CSVDKGTDTYEQYF
cdr3_nt: TGCAGCGTTGATAAGGGGACAGATACTTACGAGCAGTACTTC
clone_size: NA
cdr3_length: 14
v_call: TRBV29-1
d_call: TRBD1
j_call: TRBJ2-7

cdr3_aa: CSVTRTSGRDTQYF
cdr3_nt: TGCAGCGTTACCAGGACTAGCGGGAGAGATACGCAGTATTTT
clone_size: NA
cdr3_length: 14
v_call: TRBV29-1
d_call: TRBD2
j_call: TRBJ2-3

cdr3_aa: CAWSLSIMDEQFF
cdr3_nt: TGTGCCTGGAGTTTGAGTATAATGGATGAGCAGTTCTTC
clone_size: NA
cdr3_length: 13
v_call: TRBV30
d_call: NA
j_call: TRBJ2-1

cdr3_aa: CASSLEAGSSYEQYF
cdr3_nt: TGTGCCAGCAGCTTAGAAGCGGGGAGCTCCTACGAGCAGTACTTC
clone_size: NA
cdr3_length: 15
v_call: TRBV11-2
d_call: TRBD2
j_call: TRBJ2-7

cdr3_aa: CASSYSSTGASGSPLHF
cdr3_nt: TGTGCCAGCAGTTACTCTTCGACAGGGGCAAGCGGTTCACCCCTCCACTTT
clone_size: NA
cdr3_length: 17
v_call: TRBV6-5
d_call: TRBD1
j_call: TRBJ1-6

cdr3_aa: CASSSARLAGRTDTQYF
cdr3_nt: TGTGCCAGCAGTTCCGCCCGACTAGCGGGCCGCACAGATACGCAGTATTTT
clone_size: NA
cdr3_length: 17
v_call: TRBV27
d_call: TRBD2
j_call: TRBJ2-3

cdr3_aa: CASSAVNTGELFF
cdr3_nt: TGTGCCAGCAGTGCGGTGAACACCGGGGAGCTGTTTTTT
clone_size: NA
cdr3_length: 13
v_call: TRBV27
d_call: NA
j_call: TRBJ2-2

cdr3_aa: CATSRVTAQATEAFF
cdr3_nt: TGTGCCACCAGCAGAGTAACCGCTCAGGCCACTGAAGCTTTCTTT
clone_size: few
cdr3_length: 15
v_call: TRBV15
d_call: NA
j_call: TRBJ1-1

cdr3_aa: CASSYGTNYGYTF
cdr3_nt: TGTGCCAGCAGTTACGGTACAAATTATGGCTACACCTTC
clone_size: NA
cdr3_length: 13
v_call: TRBV6-2/TRBV6-3
d_call: NA
j_call: TRBJ1-2

cdr3_aa: CSATLADQETQYF
cdr3_nt: TGCAGCGCGACACTAGCGGACCAAGAGACCCAGTACTTC
clone_size: NA
cdr3_length: 13
v_call: TRBV29-1
d_call: TRBD2
j_call: TRBJ2-5

cdr3_aa: CASRLQGLGEAFF
cdr3_nt: TGTGCCAGCAGGCTACAGGGGCTAGGTGAAGCTTTCTTT
clone_size: NA
cdr3_length: 13
v_call: TRBV2
d_call: TRBD1
j_call: TRBJ1-1

cdr3_aa: CSALVAGRNTQYF
cdr3_nt: TGCAGTGCCCTGGTAGCGGGAAGGAATACGCAGTATTTT
clone_size: NA
cdr3_length: 13
v_call: TRBV20-1
d_call: TRBD2
j_call: TRBJ2-3

cdr3_aa: CSVRKVAGGPGGTDTQYF
cdr3_nt: TGCAGCGTCAGAAAGGTAGCGGGAGGGCCGGGGGGCACAGATACGCAGTATTTT
clone_size: NA
cdr3_length: 18
v_call: TRBV29-1
d_call: TRBD2
j_call: TRBJ2-3

cdr3_aa: CASSLQNTEAFF
cdr3_nt: TGTGCCAGCAGCTTGCAGAACACTGAAGCTTTCTTT
clone_size: NA
cdr3_length: 12
v_call: TRBV5-6
d_call: NA
j_call: TRBJ1-1

cdr3_aa: CASRLAGDGTDTQYF
cdr3_nt: TGTGCCAGTAGGCTAGCGGGAGACGGCACAGATACGCAGTATTTT
clone_size: NA
cdr3_length: 15
v_call: TRBV19
d_call: TRBD2
j_call: TRBJ2-3